This T cell receptor beta chain derives from a study of T-cell reconstitution after alpha-beta-depleted transplantation in children. Findings of the study overall: Among T cells one year after transplant, newly produced cells accounted for most counts and diversity. Reportedly, roughly two months post-transplant, alpha-beta T cells arose from several hundred expanded graft clones. Several patients had high TCRbeta diversity at day 60; it came from surviving recipient T cells and thymic progenitors.

The authors prepared the TCRbeta library with unique molecular identifiers. TCRdb recomputed calls from the PCR reads with MiXCR, one row per CDR3 protein. The table shows 670,000 or so distinct CDR3 sequences, with around 13% occurring only once. Trimming took off 5 bases at V and 8 bases at J, with 21 bases between the two ends. From germline, CDR1 is MDHEN and CDR2 SYDVKM. This CDR3 has 16 residues. This clonotype showed up just a few times. Its specificity is not known. The origin of this receptor is a girl between 2 and 10 years old with congenital amegakaryocytic thrombocytopenia, due to receive a stem cell transplant. Sequenced material: PBMCs, taken before TCRalphabeta/CD19-depleted stem cell transplant. The chain employs TRBV28 and TRBJ1-4, with D possibly matching TRBD1 (5 bases). The CDR3 is CASSRPGTISSEKLFF. In DNA form, the CDR3 reads TGTGCCAGCAGTCGCCCCGGGACCATCTCGAGCGAAAAACTGTTTTTT.